A single sample is the source of the 4 T cell receptor beta chains below, sequenced in a study of blood T cell repertoires in COVID-19. Some clones are missing from TCRdb's copy, which holds only in-frame ones; the method was immunoSEQ multiplex PCR. The profile shows some 40,000 clones, about 82% of them singletons. The sample consisted of peripheral blood. All receptors derive from a man between 60 and 70 years old in a cohort sampled during active COVID-19.

The chain is built from TRBV28 and TRBJ2-7, with 9 positions matching TRBD1. The germline gives CDR1 MDHEN, CDR2 SYDVKM. This CDR3 comprises 16 residues. V lost 6 bases, J lost 0 bases, and 9 bases stayed unmatched. CDR3 sequence: CASSPRGQGSSYEQYF. The CDR3 coding sequence is TGTGCCAGCAGCCCCAGGGGACAGGGCAGCTCCTACGAGCAGTACTTC.

V is TRBV7-2 and J is TRBJ1-1; tentatively, D is TRBD1 (5 bases). The V end was cut by 1 base, the J end by 8 bases, with 11 bases between. Looked up from germline, CDR1 is SGHTA and CDR2 is FQGNSA. The CDR3 loop spans 13 amino acids. In DNA, the CDR3 is TGTGCCAGCAGCTTAGGGGGGGTCGGCGAAGCTTTCTTT. Translated: CASSLGGVGEAFF.

This clone was seen just once. This chain uses TRBV7-2 with TRBJ2-1, with a weak D call TRBD2 (5 bases). CDR1 SGHTA and CDR2 FQGNSA come from the germline V gene. Trimming cost V 4 bases and J 3 bases, with 10 bases left between them. The CDR3 is 14 residues long. The CDR3 is CASSSRTSYNEQFF. In nucleotides, the CDR3 is TGTGCCAGCAGCTCACGTACTAGCTACAATGAGCAGTTCTTC.

J is TRBJ1-6 and V is TRBV10-3, with D possibly TRBD1 on 5 matching bases. Germline V gene data show CDR1 as ENHRY and CDR2 as SYGVKD. CDR3 length: 20 residues. Between the trimmed V and J ends, which lost 8 bases and 0 bases, there was a span of 26 bases. CDR3 loop: CAIRSGGSGVPSSYNSPLHF. CDR3 nucleotides: TGTGCCATCCGATCGGGGGGTTCCGGGGTACCCTCCTCCTATAATTCACCCCTCCACTTT.